This T cell receptor (beta chain) was obtained from a study of cytomegalovirus exposure and HLA in healthy donors. The study ran its PCR with 60 Vbeta and 13 Jbeta primers. Method: immunoSEQ multiplex PCR; TCRdb's copy keeps in-frame clones and lacks some. The table includes roughly 86,000 clones, 70% to 80% detected once. CDR1 is SNHLY, CDR2 FYNNEI, per germline. Germline trimming cut 6 bases from V and 2 bases from J; bases unmatched to any gene: 2. The CDR3 is made up of 13 amino acids. Regarding this clone: The target antigen is unknown.

Healthy people donating bone marrow made up the donors. Study findings and constraints: There were some V segments, including TRBV6-2 and TRBV6-3, excluded as indistinguishable. In vitro checks showed that three CMV-associated chains really do target CMV antigens. In an earlier analysis, most TCR beta V segments were productive about 87% or about 30% of the time.

The sample taken for sequencing was PBMCs. The source is a man aged 55 to 70 in good health and CMV-seronegative. The V and J genes are TRBV2 and TRBJ2-7; TRBD1 matches at 9 bases. CDR3 sequence (DNA): TGTGCCAGCAGAGGACAGGGGACCTACGAGCAGTACTTC. Protein sequence: CASRGQGTYEQYF. The full variable domain, completed using reference TRBV2 and TRBJ2-7, is EPEVTQTPSHQVTQMGQEVILRCVPISNHLYFYWYRQILGQKVEFLVSFYNNEISEKSEIFDDQFSVERPDGSNFTLKIRSTKLEDSAMYFCASRGQGTYEQYFGPGTRLTVT.